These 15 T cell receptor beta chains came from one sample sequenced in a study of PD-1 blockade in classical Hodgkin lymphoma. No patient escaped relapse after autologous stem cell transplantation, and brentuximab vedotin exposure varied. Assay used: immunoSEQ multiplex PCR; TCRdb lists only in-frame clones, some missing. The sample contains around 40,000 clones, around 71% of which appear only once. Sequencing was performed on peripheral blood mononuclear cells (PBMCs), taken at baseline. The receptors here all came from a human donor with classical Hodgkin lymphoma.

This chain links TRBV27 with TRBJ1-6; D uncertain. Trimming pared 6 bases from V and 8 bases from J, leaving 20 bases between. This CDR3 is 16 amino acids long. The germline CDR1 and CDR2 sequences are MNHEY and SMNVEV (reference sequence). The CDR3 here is CASSPNVDTAYSPLHF. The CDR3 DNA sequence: TGTGCCAGCAGCCCCAACGTAGACACTGCCTATTCACCCCTCCACTTT.

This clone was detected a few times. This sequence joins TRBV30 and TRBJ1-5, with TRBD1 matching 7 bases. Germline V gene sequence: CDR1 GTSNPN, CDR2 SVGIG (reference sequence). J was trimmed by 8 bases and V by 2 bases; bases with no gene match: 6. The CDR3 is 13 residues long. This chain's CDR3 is CAWSSSGTEPQHF. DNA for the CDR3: TGTGCCTGGAGTTCATCCGGGACAGAGCCCCAGCATTTT.

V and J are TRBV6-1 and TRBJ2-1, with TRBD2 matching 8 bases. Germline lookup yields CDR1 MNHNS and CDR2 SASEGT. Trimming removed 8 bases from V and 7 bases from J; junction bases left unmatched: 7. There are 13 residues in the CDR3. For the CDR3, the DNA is TGTGCCAGCGGACTGACTAGCGCGAATGAGCAGTTCTTC. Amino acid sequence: CASGLTSANEQFF.

In nucleotides, the CDR3 is TGTGCCAGCAGTACAGCAGGTTACACCGGGGAGCTGTTTTTT. This encodes CASSTAGYTGELFF. The chain links TRBV27 to TRBJ2-2, with no clear D. V shed 5 bases and J shed 3 bases, with 10 bases lying between them. Per germline, CDR1 MNHEY and CDR2 SMNVEV (reference sequence). This CDR3 region has 14 residues.

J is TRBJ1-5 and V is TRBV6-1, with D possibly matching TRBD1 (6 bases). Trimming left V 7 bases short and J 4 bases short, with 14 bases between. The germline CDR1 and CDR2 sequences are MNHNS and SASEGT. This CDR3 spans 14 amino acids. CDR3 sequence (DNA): TGTGCCAGCAACCCCTTCACAGGGAATCAGCCCCAGCATTTT. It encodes CASNPFTGNQPQHF.

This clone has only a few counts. The CDR3 region is CASSLVDWGLAGGISYEQYF. CDR3 nucleotides: TGTGCCAGCAGTTTAGTAGACTGGGGGCTAGCGGGAGGTATCTCCTACGAGCAGTACTTC. The V call is TRBV28, the J call TRBJ2-7; 11 bases fit TRBD2. This CDR3 region has 20 residues. Per the germline V gene, CDR1 is MDHEN and CDR2 is SYDVKM. V was pared by 2 bases and J by 0 bases, with 15 bases of the junction left unmatched.

The CDR3 here is CSVEGDRGFWAAAGDGYTF. In DNA form, the CDR3 reads TGCAGCGTTGAGGGGGACAGGGGATTTTGGGCAGCCGCGGGGGATGGCTACACCTTC. The chain joins TRBV29-1 to TRBJ1-2, with 10 bases that match TRBD1. Germline V gives CDR1 SQVTM, CDR2 ANQGSEA. The CDR3 consists of 19 residues. After removal of 3 bases from V and 6 bases from J, the junction contained 22 bases not matched to a gene.

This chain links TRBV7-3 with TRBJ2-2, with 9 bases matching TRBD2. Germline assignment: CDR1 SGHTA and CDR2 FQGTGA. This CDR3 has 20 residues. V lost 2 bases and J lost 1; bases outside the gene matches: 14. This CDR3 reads CASSLFASSGVPMNTGELFF. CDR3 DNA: TGTGCCAGCAGCTTATTCGCGTCTAGCGGGGTACCCATGAACACCGGGGAGCTGTTTTTT.

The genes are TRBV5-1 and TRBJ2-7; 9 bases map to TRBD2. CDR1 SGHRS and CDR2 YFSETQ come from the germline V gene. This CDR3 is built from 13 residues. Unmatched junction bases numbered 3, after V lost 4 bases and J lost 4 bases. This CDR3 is CASSLTSGYEQYF. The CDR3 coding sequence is TGCGCCAGCAGCCTGACTAGCGGTTACGAGCAGTACTTC. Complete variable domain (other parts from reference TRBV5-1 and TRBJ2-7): KAGVTQTPRYLIKTRGQQVTLSCSPISGHRSVSWYQQTPGQGLQFLFEYFSETQRNKGNFPGRFSGRQFSNSRSEMNVSTLELGDSALYLCASSLTSGYEQYFGPGTRLTVT.

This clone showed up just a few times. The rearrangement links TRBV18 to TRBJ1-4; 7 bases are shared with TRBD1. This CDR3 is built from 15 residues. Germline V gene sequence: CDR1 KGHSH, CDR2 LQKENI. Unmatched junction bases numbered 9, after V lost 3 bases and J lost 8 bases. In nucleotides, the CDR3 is TGTGCCAGCTCACCCCCGAACAGGGGAGAGGAAAAACTGTTTTTT. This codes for CASSPPNRGEEKLFF.

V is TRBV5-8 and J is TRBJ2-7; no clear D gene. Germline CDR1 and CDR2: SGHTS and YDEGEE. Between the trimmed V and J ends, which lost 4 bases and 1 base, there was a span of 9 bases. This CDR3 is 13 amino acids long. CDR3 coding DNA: TGTGCCAGCAGCCAACACATGTCCTACGAGCAGTACTTC. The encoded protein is CASSQHMSYEQYF.

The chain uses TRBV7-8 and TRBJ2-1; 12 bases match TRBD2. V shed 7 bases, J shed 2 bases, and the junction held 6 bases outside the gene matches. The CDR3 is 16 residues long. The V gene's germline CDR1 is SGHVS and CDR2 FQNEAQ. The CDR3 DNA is TGTGCCAGCACCACCGGGACTAGCGGGCCCTACAATGAGCAGTTCTTC. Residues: CASTTGTSGPYNEQFF.

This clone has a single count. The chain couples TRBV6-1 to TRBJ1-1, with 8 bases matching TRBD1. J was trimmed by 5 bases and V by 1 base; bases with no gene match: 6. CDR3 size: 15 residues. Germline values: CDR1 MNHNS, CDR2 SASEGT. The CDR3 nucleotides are TGTGCCAGCAGTGAAGGTCCGGGACAGGCGACTGAAGCTTTCTTT. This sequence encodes CASSEGPGQATEAFF.

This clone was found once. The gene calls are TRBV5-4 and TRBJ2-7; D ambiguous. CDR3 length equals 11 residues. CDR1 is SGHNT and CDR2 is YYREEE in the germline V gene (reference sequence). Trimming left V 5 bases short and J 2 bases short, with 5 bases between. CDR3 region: CASSDTYEQYF. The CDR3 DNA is TGTGCCAGCAGTGATACCTACGAGCAGTACTTC.

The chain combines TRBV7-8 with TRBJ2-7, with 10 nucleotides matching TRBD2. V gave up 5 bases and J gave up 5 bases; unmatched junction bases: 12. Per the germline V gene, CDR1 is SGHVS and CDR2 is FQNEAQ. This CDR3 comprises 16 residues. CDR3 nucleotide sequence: TGTGCCAGCAGCCCACCCACCGGACTAGCGGCAGACGAGCAGTACTTC. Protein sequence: CASSPPTGLAADEQYF.